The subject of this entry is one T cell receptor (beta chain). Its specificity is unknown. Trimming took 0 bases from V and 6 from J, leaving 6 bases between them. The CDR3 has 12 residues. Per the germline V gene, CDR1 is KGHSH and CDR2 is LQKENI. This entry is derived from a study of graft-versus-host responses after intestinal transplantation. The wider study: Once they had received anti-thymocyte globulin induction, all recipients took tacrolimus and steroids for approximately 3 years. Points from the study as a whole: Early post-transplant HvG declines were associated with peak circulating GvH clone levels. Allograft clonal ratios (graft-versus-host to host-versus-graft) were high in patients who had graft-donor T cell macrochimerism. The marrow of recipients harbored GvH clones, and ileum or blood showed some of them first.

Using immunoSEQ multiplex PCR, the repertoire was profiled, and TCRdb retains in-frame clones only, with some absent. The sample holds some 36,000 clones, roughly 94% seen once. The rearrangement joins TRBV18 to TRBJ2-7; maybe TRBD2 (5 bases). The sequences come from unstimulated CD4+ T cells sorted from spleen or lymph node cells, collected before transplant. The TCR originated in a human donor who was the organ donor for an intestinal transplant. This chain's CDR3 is CASSPPSGEQYF. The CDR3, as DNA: TGTGCCAGCTCACCACCGAGCGGCGAGCAGTACTTC.